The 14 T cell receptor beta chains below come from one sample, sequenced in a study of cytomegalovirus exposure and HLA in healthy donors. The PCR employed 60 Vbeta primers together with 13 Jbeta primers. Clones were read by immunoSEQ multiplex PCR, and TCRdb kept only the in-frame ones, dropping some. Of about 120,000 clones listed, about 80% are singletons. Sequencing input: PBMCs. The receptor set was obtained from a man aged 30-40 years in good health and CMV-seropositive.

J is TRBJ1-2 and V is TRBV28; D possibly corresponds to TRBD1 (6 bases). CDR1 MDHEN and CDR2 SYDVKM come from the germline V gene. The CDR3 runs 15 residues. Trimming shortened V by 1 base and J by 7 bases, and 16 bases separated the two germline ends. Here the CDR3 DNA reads TGTGCCAGCAGTTTATATCAGGGGACGCGCGGTGGCTACACCTTC. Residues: CASSLYQGTRGGYTF.

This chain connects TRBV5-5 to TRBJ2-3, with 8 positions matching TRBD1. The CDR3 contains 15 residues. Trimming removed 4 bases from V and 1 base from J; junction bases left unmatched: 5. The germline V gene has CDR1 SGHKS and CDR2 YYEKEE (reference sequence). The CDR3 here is CASSHPGQGTDTQYF. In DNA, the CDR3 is TGTGCCAGCAGCCATCCGGGACAGGGCACAGATACGCAGTATTTT.

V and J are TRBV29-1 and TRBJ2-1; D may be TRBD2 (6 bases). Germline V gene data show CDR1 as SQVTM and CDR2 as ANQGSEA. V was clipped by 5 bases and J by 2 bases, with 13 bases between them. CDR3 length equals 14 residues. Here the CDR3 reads CSVFTGEAYNEQFF. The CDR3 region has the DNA TGCAGCGTTTTTACGGGGGAGGCCTACAATGAGCAGTTCTTC.

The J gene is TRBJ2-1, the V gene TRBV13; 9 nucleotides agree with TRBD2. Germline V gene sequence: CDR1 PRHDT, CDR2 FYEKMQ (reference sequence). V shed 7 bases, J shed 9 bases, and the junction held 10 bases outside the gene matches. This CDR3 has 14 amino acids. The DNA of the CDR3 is TGTGCCAGCACCCCCCGCGGGAGGGAGGGTGAGCAGTTCTTC. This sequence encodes CASTPRGREGEQFF.

The CDR3 protein is CASSLSLYTGSLHGYTF. The CDR3 nucleotides are TGTGCCAGCAGTTTAAGCCTCTACACCGGGTCCCTCCATGGCTACACCTTC. The V and J genes are TRBV27 and TRBJ1-2; no clear D gene. V gave up 2 bases and J gave up 6 bases, with 22 bases separating them. Germline CDR1 is MNHEY and CDR2 is SMNVEV (reference sequence). There are 17 residues in the CDR3.

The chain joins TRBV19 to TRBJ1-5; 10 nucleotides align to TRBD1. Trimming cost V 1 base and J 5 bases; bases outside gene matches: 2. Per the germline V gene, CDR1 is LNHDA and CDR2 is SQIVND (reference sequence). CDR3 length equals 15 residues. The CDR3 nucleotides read TGTGCCAGTAGTATAGGACAGGGGGCGTATCAGCCCCAGCATTTT. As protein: CASSIGQGAYQPQHF.

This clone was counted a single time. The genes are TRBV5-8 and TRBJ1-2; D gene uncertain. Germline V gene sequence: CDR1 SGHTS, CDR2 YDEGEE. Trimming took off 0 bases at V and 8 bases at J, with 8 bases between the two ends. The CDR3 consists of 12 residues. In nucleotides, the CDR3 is TGTGCCAGCAGCTTGGGCAGCAGGGGCTACACCTTC. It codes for CASSLGSRGYTF.

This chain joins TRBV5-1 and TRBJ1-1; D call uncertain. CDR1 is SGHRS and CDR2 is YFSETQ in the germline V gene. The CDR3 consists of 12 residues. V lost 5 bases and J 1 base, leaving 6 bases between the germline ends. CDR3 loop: CASRKRNTEAFF. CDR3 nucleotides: TGCGCCAGCAGAAAGAGGAACACTGAAGCTTTCTTT.

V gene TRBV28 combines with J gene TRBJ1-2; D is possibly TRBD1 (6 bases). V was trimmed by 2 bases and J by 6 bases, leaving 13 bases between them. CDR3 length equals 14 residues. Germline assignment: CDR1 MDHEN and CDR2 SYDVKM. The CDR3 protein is CASSLDSGVHGYTF. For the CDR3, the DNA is TGTGCCAGCAGTTTAGATTCAGGGGTCCATGGCTACACCTTC.

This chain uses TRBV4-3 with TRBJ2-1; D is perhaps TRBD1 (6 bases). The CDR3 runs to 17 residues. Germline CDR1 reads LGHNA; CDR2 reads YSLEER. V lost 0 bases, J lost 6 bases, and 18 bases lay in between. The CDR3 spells CASSQDWYRVRGNEQFF. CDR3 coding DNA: TGCGCCAGCAGCCAAGATTGGTACAGGGTAAGGGGCAATGAGCAGTTCTTC.

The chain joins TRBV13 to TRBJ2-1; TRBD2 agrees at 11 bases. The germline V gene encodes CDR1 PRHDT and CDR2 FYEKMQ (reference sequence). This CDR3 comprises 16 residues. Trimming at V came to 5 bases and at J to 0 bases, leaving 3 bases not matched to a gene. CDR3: CASSGTSGSSYNEQFF. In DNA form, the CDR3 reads TGTGCCAGCAGCGGAACTAGCGGGAGCTCCTACAATGAGCAGTTCTTC.

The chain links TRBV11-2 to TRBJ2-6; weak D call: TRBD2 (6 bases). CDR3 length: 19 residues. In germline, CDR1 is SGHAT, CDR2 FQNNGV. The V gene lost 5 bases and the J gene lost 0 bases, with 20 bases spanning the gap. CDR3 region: CASSTAEGHLSSGANVLTF. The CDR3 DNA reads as TGTGCCAGCAGCACGGCGGAGGGTCACCTCAGCTCTGGGGCCAACGTCCTGACTTTC.

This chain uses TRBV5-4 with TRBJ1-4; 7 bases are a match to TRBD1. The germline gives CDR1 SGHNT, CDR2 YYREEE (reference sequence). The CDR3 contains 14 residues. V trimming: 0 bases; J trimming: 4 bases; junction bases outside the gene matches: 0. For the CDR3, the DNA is TGTGCCAGCAGCTTGGACAGGGGTAATGAAAAACTGTTTTTT. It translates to CASSLDRGNEKLFF.

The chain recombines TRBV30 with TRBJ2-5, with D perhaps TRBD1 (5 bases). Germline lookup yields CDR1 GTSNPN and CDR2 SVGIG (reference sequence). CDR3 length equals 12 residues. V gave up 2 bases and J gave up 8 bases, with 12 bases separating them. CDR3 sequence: CAWSSAGKTQYF. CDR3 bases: TGTGCCTGGAGTTCGGCAGGGAAAACCCAGTACTTC.